Shown below are 19 T cell receptor beta chains from a single sample sequenced in a study of blood T cell repertoires in COVID-19. The method was immunoSEQ multiplex PCR; TCRdb's version includes in-frame clones alone and lacks a portion of them. This sample yields more than 100,000 clones, of which approximately 89% are seen a single time; roughly 15% belongs to the top ten. Specimen: peripheral blood. All receptors come from a woman aged 80 or older in a cohort sampled during active COVID-19.

This clone was detected once. The V and J genes are TRBV5-8 and TRBJ2-7; maybe TRBD1 (5 bases). V lost 0 bases to trimming and J lost 2 bases, with 12 bases between them. Germline values: CDR1 SGHTS, CDR2 YDEGEE. The CDR3 extends over 15 amino acids. Written as DNA, the CDR3 is TGTGCCAGCAGCTTGGGGCCCAGGGTCCCCTACGAGCAGTACTTC. Translated: CASSLGPRVPYEQYF.

In this sample, this clone turned up a few times. V and J are TRBV4-2 and TRBJ2-1; the match to TRBD2 covers 9 bases. The ends lost 2 bases at V and 4 bases at J; junction bases unmatched: 6. The CDR3 consists of 16 residues. Looked up from germline, CDR1 is LGHNA and CDR2 is YNFKEQ. The CDR3 is CASSQNLAGLYNEQFF. The DNA of the CDR3 is TGTGCCAGCAGCCAAAACCTAGCGGGACTTTACAATGAGCAGTTCTTC.

V is TRBV5-4 and J is TRBJ1-4; the D gene is possibly TRBD1 (6 bases). V lost 4 bases to trimming and J lost 2 bases, with 9 bases between them. The CDR3 runs to 14 residues. Germline values: CDR1 SGHNT, CDR2 YYREEE (reference sequence). CDR3 sequence (DNA): TGTGCCAGCAGCAGGGGGGGCACTAATGAAAAACTGTTTTTT. This gives the protein CASSRGGTNEKLFF.

The V and J genes are TRBV5-1 and TRBJ2-5; TRBD1 is a possible D gene (6 bases). Trimming removed 2 bases from V and 4 bases from J, with 6 bases in between. The CDR3 is 12 amino acids. The germline gives CDR1 SGHRS, CDR2 YFSETQ. CDR3 amino acids: CASSLQGETQYF. Here the CDR3 DNA reads TGCGCCAGCAGCTTACAGGGAGAGACCCAGTACTTC.

This chain links TRBV6-5 with TRBJ1-1; 8 bases map to TRBD1. CDR1 MNHEY and CDR2 SVGAGI come from the germline V gene. With V trimmed by 6 bases and J by 1 base, 7 bases remained unmatched. The length of the CDR3 is 15 residues. The CDR3 bases are TGTGCCAGCAGCGCGCGACAGGGGACGAACACTGAAGCTTTCTTT. Its translation: CASSARQGTNTEAFF.

There are a few counts of this clone. The chain recombines TRBV5-6 with TRBJ2-5, with D possibly matching TRBD1 (6 bases). The CDR3 has 15 residues. The V end lost 3 bases, the J end lost 5 bases, and 17 bases lay between the germline ends. Per the germline V gene, CDR1 is SGHDT and CDR2 is YYEEEE. This CDR3 is CASSSAGTSGETQYF. The DNA for the CDR3 is TGTGCCAGCAGCTCAGCCGGGACATCTGGCGAGACCCAGTACTTC.

V is TRBV2 and J is TRBJ2-7; TRBD1 is a possible D gene (5 bases). The CDR3 is made up of 12 amino acids. Trimming left V 8 bases short and J 2 bases short, with 10 bases between. Germline assignment: CDR1 SNHLY and CDR2 FYNNEI. CDR3 region: CASRSGTYEQYF. The CDR3 coding sequence is TGTGCCAGCCGGTCAGGGACCTACGAGCAGTACTTC.

The chain combines TRBV15 with TRBJ2-1, with D perhaps TRBD1 (6 bases). The CDR3 has 15 residues. Germline CDR1 is LNHNV and CDR2 is YYDKDF (reference sequence). Trimming pared 0 bases from V and 0 bases from J, leaving 6 bases between. The CDR3 DNA is TGTGCCACCAGCAGAGACAGGGGCTCCTACAATGAGCAGTTCTTC. This gives the protein CATSRDRGSYNEQFF.

The chain carries TRBV29-1 and TRBJ2-7; 11 bases agree with TRBD1. Germline CDR1 and CDR2: SQVTM and ANQGSEA. The CDR3 spans 16 residues. V was pared by 3 bases and J by 2 bases, with 9 bases of the junction left unmatched. The CDR3 here is CSVDRPGTGGAYEQYF. The DNA for the CDR3 is TGCAGCGTTGACCGACCCGGGACAGGGGGAGCCTACGAGCAGTACTTC.

The V gene is TRBV28, the J gene TRBJ1-2, with D possibly being TRBD1 (6 bases). Germline lookup yields CDR1 MDHEN and CDR2 SYDVKM. V gave up 5 bases and J gave up 0 bases, with 13 bases separating them. The CDR3 loop spans 15 amino acids. CDR3 protein: CASSRPGEANYGYTF. CDR3 nucleotides: TGTGCCAGCAGTAGACCAGGGGAAGCTAACTATGGCTACACCTTC.

This chain uses TRBV5-1 with TRBJ2-1, with 9 nucleotides matching TRBD1. This CDR3 spans 16 amino acids. The germline V gene encodes CDR1 SGHRS and CDR2 YFSETQ. Trimming at V came to 1 base and at J to 3 bases, leaving 5 bases not matched to a gene. CDR3 sequence: CASSLSGTGIYNEQFF. CDR3 nucleotide sequence: TGCGCCAGCAGCTTGTCGGGGACAGGGATCTACAATGAGCAGTTCTTC.

This chain connects TRBV7-9 to TRBJ2-7; 7 bases map to TRBD1. The CDR3 consists of 15 residues. Germline CDR1 reads SEHNR; CDR2 reads FQNEAQ (reference sequence). The ends lost 9 bases at V and 0 bases at J; junction bases unmatched: 11. CDR3: CARSFGTVYSYEQYF. The CDR3 nucleotides read TGTGCCAGGAGTTTCGGGACAGTTTACTCCTACGAGCAGTACTTC.

This chain connects TRBV5-1 to TRBJ2-1; 9 bases match TRBD2. The length of the CDR3 is 13 residues. Germline V gene data show CDR1 as SGHRS and CDR2 as YFSETQ. J lost 10 bases, V lost 6 bases, and 8 bases had no gene match. CDR3 DNA sequence: TGCGCCAGCACCCCGGCTAGCGGGACCGAGCAGTTCTTC. Translated: CASTPASGTEQFF.

J is TRBJ2-4 and V is TRBV4-1; 7 nucleotides line up with TRBD1. V shed 4 bases and J 2 bases; nucleotides not matched to a gene: 2. The CDR3 loop spans 14 amino acids. CDR1 and CDR2 (germline): MGHRA, YSYEKL. Here the CDR3 reads CASSLQGSKNIQYF. The CDR3 DNA sequence: TGCGCCAGCAGCCTACAGGGGTCCAAAAACATTCAGTACTTC.

This rearrangement joins TRBV5-1 to TRBJ2-1; 13 bases fit TRBD2. In germline, CDR1 is SGHRS, CDR2 YFSETQ. This CDR3 is built from 16 residues. V was pared by 3 bases and J by 9 bases, with 9 bases of the junction left unmatched. CDR3 DNA: TGCGCCAGCAGCTCGACTAGCGGGGGGCGCCCGGTTGAGCAGTTCTTC. Translated, it gives CASSSTSGGRPVEQFF.

The chain has TRBV19 and TRBJ1-5; D remains ambiguous. This CDR3 is 16 amino acids long. Per the germline V gene, CDR1 is LNHDA and CDR2 is SQIVND (reference sequence). Deletions cut 1 base from V and 1 base from J, with 11 bases between. CDR3 loop: CASSIGGAGSNQPQHF. Written as DNA, the CDR3 is TGTGCCAGTAGTATAGGGGGAGCTGGGAGCAATCAGCCCCAGCATTTT.

This chain uses TRBV5-4 with TRBJ2-3; 8 bases match TRBD1. Trimming took 4 bases from V and 6 from J; bases not matched to a gene: 7. CDR1 is SGHNT, CDR2 YYREEE, per germline (reference sequence). The CDR3 extends over 14 amino acids. The CDR3 DNA is TGTGCCAGCAGCCCGACAGGGGACTCTGATACGCAGTATTTT. Its protein product is CASSPTGDSDTQYF.

The gene calls are TRBV11-2 and TRBJ2-7; D gene uncertain. CDR3 size: 11 residues. V shed 4 bases and J shed 4 bases, with 5 bases lying between them. CDR1 SGHAT and CDR2 FQNNGV come from the germline V gene. Here the CDR3 reads CASSSLYEQYF. The DNA of the CDR3 is TGTGCCAGCAGCTCCCTATACGAGCAGTACTTC.

For this clone: A read error may produce the germline difference seen at one junction end. V is TRBV7-7 and J is TRBJ2-1; D possibly corresponds to TRBD2 (5 bases). There are 14 residues in the CDR3. Germline CDR1 reads SSHAT; CDR2 reads FNYEAQ (reference sequence). DNA for the CDR3: TGTGCTAGCAGCTTGGGGAGCTCCTACAATGAGCAGTTCTTC. Protein sequence: CASSLGSSYNEQFF. Together with reference TRBV7-7 and TRBJ2-1, the CDR3 gives the full variable domain: GAGVSQSPRYKVTKRGQDVTLRCDPISSHATLYWYQQALGQGPEFLTYFNYEAQPDKSGLPSDRFSAERPEGSISTLTIQRTEQRDSAMYRCASSLGSSYNEQFFGPGTRLTVL.